This T cell receptor beta chain was sequenced during a study of cytomegalovirus exposure and HLA in healthy donors. Study information: Researchers found that more than 70% of 398 genotyped donors fell within the Caucasian-associated ancestry cluster. Study-wide points: Another analysis was done later, and it associated over 15,000 TCR beta sequences with HLA alleles at 0.05 false discovery rate. DRB1 had the most TCR associations and HLA-C the fewest, a later analysis found, with rates varying by HLA locus.

The PCR was carried out with 60 Vbeta primers and 13 Jbeta primers. Assay: immunoSEQ multiplex PCR; the TCRdb copy retains only in-frame clones and omits some. The table has 85,000 to 100,000 clones, around 80% seen once. Turning to this clone: The antigen remains unidentified.

V was shortened by 6 bases and J by 10 bases, with 12 bases between the two germline ends. The V gene's germline CDR1 is MNHNS and CDR2 SASEGT. The CDR3 consists of 11 residues. The sample comprised PBMCs. The chain has TRBV6-1 and TRBJ2-5; D unclear. This receptor was taken from a woman in her sixties in good health and CMV-seronegative. For the CDR3, the DNA is TGTGCCAGCAGCCCTGAGGTAGACCAGTACTTC. This sequence encodes CASSPEVDQYF.